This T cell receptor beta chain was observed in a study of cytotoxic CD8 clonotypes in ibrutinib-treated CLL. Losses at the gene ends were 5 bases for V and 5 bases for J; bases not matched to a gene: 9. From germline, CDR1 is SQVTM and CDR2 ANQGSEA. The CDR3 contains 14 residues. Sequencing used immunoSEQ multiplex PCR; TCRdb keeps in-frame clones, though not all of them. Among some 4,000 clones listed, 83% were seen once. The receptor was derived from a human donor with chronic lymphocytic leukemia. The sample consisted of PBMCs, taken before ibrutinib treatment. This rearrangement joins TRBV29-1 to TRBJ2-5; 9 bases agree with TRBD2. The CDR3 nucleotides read TGCAGCGTTTGGGCGGGAGGGCTGGGGGAGACCCAGTACTTC. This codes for CSVWAGGLGETQYF.